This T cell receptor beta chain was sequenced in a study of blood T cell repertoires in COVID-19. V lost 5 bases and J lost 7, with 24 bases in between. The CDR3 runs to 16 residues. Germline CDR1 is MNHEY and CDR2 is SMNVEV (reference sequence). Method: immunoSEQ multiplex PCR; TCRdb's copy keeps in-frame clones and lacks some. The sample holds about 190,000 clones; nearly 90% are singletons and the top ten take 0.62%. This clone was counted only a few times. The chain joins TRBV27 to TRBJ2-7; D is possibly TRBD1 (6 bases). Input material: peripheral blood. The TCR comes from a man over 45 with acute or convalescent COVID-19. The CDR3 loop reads CASSPGRWGQSREQYF. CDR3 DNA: TGTGCCAGCAGTCCCGGTCGCTGGGGACAATCACGAGAGCAGTACTTC.